This is a list of T cell receptor beta chains from one sample in a study of long-term antiretroviral therapy in people with HIV. Generated by immunoSEQ multiplex PCR, the TCRdb table keeps only in-frame clones and is missing some. The table lists about 23,000 clones, about 80% of them singletons. Sequenced material: unsorted PBMCs, taken 0.3 years after starting antiretroviral therapy. The receptors here all came from a man aged 50 to 60 with HIV. Each CDR3 is given with its conserved first and last residue. The order of the fields is D gene, V gene, J gene, clone size, CDR3 protein, CDR3 DNA. D genes are given only for firm matches. Clone size is shown for a subset of rows, as once, few, many or a class of expanded clone.

d_call: -; v_call: TRBV7-2; j_call: TRBJ1-2; clone_size: -; cdr3_aa: CASSLKGGYGYTF; cdr3_nt: TGTGCCAGCAGCTTAAAGGGTGGATATGGCTACACCTTC
d_call: TRBD2; v_call: TRBV4-3; j_call: TRBJ2-2; clone_size: -; cdr3_aa: CASSHSFSGGSANTGELFF; cdr3_nt: TGCGCCAGCAGCCACAGTTTTAGCGGGGGGTCAGCGAACACCGGGGAGCTGTTTTTT
d_call: -; v_call: TRBV2; j_call: TRBJ1-6; clone_size: -; cdr3_aa: CASSVKSPSIYNSPLHF; cdr3_nt: TGTGCCAGCAGTGTTAAGTCTCCTTCGATTTATAATTCACCCCTCCACTTT
d_call: -; v_call: TRBV6-1; j_call: TRBJ2-3; clone_size: once; cdr3_aa: CASRGLATDTQYF; cdr3_nt: TGTGCCAGCAGGGGACTCGCTACAGATACGCAGTATTTT
d_call: -; v_call: TRBV9; j_call: TRBJ2-2; clone_size: -; cdr3_aa: CASSGTANTGELFF; cdr3_nt: TGTGCCAGCAGTGGGACTGCGAACACCGGGGAGCTGTTTTTT
d_call: -; v_call: TRBV25-1; j_call: TRBJ2-1; clone_size: -; cdr3_aa: CASRGGGGPYNEQFF; cdr3_nt: TGTGCCAGCAGGGGGGGAGGGGGCCCCTACAATGAGCAGTTCTTC
d_call: -; v_call: TRBV7-6; j_call: TRBJ2-5; clone_size: -; cdr3_aa: CASTLEGSGQETQYF; cdr3_nt: TGTGCCAGCACCTTGGAGGGGAGCGGACAAGAGACCCAGTACTTC
d_call: -; v_call: TRBV7-9; j_call: TRBJ2-1; clone_size: -; cdr3_aa: CASSPARYNEQFF; cdr3_nt: TGTGCCAGCAGCCCCGCGCGCTACAATGAGCAGTTCTTC
d_call: TRBD2; v_call: TRBV7-9; j_call: TRBJ2-1; clone_size: -; cdr3_aa: CASSLRTSGRSNEQFF; cdr3_nt: TGTGCCAGCAGCCTTCGGACTAGCGGGAGAAGCAATGAGCAGTTCTTC
d_call: -; v_call: TRBV28; j_call: TRBJ2-7; clone_size: -; cdr3_aa: CASSALSYEQYF; cdr3_nt: TGTGCCAGCAGTGCCCTTTCCTACGAGCAGTACTTC
d_call: -; v_call: TRBV18; j_call: TRBJ2-3; clone_size: -; cdr3_aa: CASSPGDADTQYF; cdr3_nt: TGTGCCAGCTCACCTGGCGACGCAGATACGCAGTATTTT
d_call: -; v_call: TRBV7-3; j_call: TRBJ1-1; clone_size: -; cdr3_aa: CASSVSSTGTEAFF; cdr3_nt: TGTGCCAGCAGCGTGAGTAGTACTGGGACTGAAGCTTTCTTT
d_call: -; v_call: TRBV4-3; j_call: TRBJ1-2; clone_size: -; cdr3_aa: CASSQDPAGNYGYTF; cdr3_nt: TGCGCCAGCAGCCAAGATCCCGCGGGGAACTATGGCTACACCTTC
d_call: -; v_call: TRBV4-3; j_call: TRBJ1-1; clone_size: -; cdr3_aa: CASSLDRRNTEAFF; cdr3_nt: TGCGCCAGCAGCCTCGACAGGCGGAACACTGAAGCTTTCTTT
d_call: -; v_call: TRBV27; j_call: TRBJ2-7; clone_size: -; cdr3_aa: CASSLRYSDLVAYEQYF; cdr3_nt: TGTGCCAGCAGTTTAAGGTACTCGGACCTTGTGGCCTACGAGCAGTACTTC
d_call: -; v_call: TRBV10-3; j_call: TRBJ1-2; clone_size: -; cdr3_aa: CAISEQGIYTF; cdr3_nt: TGTGCCATCAGTGAGCAGGGAATCTACACCTTC
d_call: TRBD2; v_call: TRBV6-1; j_call: TRBJ2-7; clone_size: -; cdr3_aa: CASSLESSGGPEQYF; cdr3_nt: TGTGCCAGCAGCCTTGAGTCTAGCGGAGGTCCCGAGCAGTACTTC
d_call: -; v_call: TRBV19; j_call: TRBJ1-4; clone_size: few; cdr3_aa: CASSSSAGNEKLFF; cdr3_nt: TGTGCCAGTAGTTCGTCGGCAGGGAATGAAAAACTGTTTTTT
d_call: -; v_call: TRBV6-5; j_call: TRBJ2-3; clone_size: once; cdr3_aa: CASSYLGDPSTDTQYF; cdr3_nt: TGTGCCAGCAGTTACTTGGGGGACCCTAGCACAGATACGCAGTATTTT
d_call: -; v_call: TRBV7-2; j_call: TRBJ2-5; clone_size: -; cdr3_aa: CASSLTLVGGETQYF; cdr3_nt: TGTGCCAGCAGCTTAACGTTGGTTGGGGGGGAGACCCAGTACTTC
d_call: -; v_call: TRBV7-8; j_call: TRBJ2-2; clone_size: -; cdr3_aa: CASRVRRGKRAGELFF; cdr3_nt: TGTGCCAGCAGGGTACGGCGGGGAAAAAGGGCCGGGGAGCTGTTTTTT
d_call: -; v_call: TRBV5-1; j_call: TRBJ2-4; clone_size: -; cdr3_aa: CASSFWGGGNIQYF; cdr3_nt: TGCGCCAGCAGCTTCTGGGGCGGTGGAAACATTCAGTACTTC